The 4 T cell receptor beta chains presented below share a single source sample, sequenced in a study of technical replicates of blood from several donors. The repertoire was sequenced with immunoSEQ multiplex PCR; TCRdb's copy has only in-frame clones and lacks some. The sample lists 80,000 or so clones, 95% to 98% seen once, with around 0.2% in the top ten. The sequencing sample was made of T cells isolated from PBMCs. The receptors stem from a human donor in good health.

The chain recombines TRBV6-5 with TRBJ2-1, with TRBD1 matching over 7 bases. With V trimmed by 6 bases and J by 7 bases, 6 bases remained unmatched. The length of the CDR3 is 13 residues. CDR1 and CDR2 from the germline V gene are MNHEY and SVGAGI. The CDR3 DNA follows: TGTGCCAGCAGCACAGCAGGGGGAAATGAGCAGTTCTTC. Encoded protein: CASSTAGGNEQFF.

The chain has TRBV4-3 and TRBJ2-7; 9 bases line up with TRBD1. The CDR3 contains 16 residues. CDR1 is LGHNA and CDR2 is YSLEER in the germline V gene. Losses at the gene ends were 1 base for V and 3 bases for J; bases not matched to a gene: 7. The DNA of the CDR3 is TGCGCCAGCAGCCAAGCCTCCGGGACAGGGAGCTACGAGCAGTACTTC. Protein sequence: CASSQASGTGSYEQYF.

The V call is TRBV6-5, the J call TRBJ2-1, with 13 bases matching TRBD2. Germline V gene sequence: CDR1 MNHEY, CDR2 SVGAGI. CDR3 length: 15 amino acids. The ends lost 6 bases at V and 12 bases at J; junction bases unmatched: 11. The CDR3 here is CASSPLAGGLSAQFF. The CDR3 coding sequence is TGTGCCAGCAGCCCACTAGCGGGAGGGTTATCGGCGCAGTTCTTC.

The rearrangement uses TRBV2 and TRBJ1-1; D call uncertain. Trimming shortened V by 6 bases and J by 5 bases, and 16 bases separated the two germline ends. Germline CDR1 SNHLY, CDR2 FYNNEI. CDR3 length: 14 residues. The CDR3 region is CASRQREERTEAFF. DNA of the CDR3: TGTGCCAGCAGGCAGAGGGAGGAGAGGACTGAAGCTTTCTTT.